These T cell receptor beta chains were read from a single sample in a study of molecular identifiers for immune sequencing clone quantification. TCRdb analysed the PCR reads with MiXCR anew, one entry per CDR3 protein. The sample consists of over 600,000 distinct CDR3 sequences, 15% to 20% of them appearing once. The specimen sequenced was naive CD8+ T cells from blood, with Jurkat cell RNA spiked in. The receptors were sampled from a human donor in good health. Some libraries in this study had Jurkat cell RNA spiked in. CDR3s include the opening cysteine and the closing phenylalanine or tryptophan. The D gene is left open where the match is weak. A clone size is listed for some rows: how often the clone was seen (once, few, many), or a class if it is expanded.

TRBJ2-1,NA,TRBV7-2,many,CASSPEGGWSYNEQFF,TGTGCCAGCAGCCCCGAGGGGGGTTGGTCCTACAATGAGCAGTTCTTC
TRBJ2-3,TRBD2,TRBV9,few,CASSVGGRDRTDTQYF,TGTGCCAGCAGCGTAGGCGGGAGGGACCGCACAGATACGCAGTATTTT
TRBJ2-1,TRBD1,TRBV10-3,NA,CAIRSRDRGFKQFF,TGTGCCATCAGAAGCCGGGACAGGGGGTTCAAGCAGTTCTTC
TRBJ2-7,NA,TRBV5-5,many,CASSGNGYSYEQYF,TGTGCCAGCAGCGGAAACGGATATTCCTACGAGCAGTACTTC
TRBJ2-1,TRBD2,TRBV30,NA,CAWRGGKLPNEQFF,TGTGCCTGGAGGGGAGGGAAACTTCCCAATGAGCAGTTCTTC
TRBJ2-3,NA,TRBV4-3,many,CASSQDLAPNTDTQYF,TGCGCCAGCAGCCAAGATCTAGCGCCCAACACAGATACGCAGTATTTT
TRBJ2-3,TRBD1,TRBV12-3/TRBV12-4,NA,CASRTTGEGTQYF,TGTGCCAGCAGAACGACAGGGGAAGGTACGCAGTATTTT
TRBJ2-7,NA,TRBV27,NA,CASSLFLGHEQYF,TGTGCCAGCAGTCTCTTTTTGGGCCACGAGCAGTACTTC
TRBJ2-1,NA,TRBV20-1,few,CSARRLEDEQFF,TGCAGTGCTCGACGACTAGAGGATGAGCAGTTCTTC
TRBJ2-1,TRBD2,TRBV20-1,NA,CSAREGSGSNEQFF,TGCAGTGCTAGAGAGGGTAGCGGGAGCAATGAGCAGTTCTTC
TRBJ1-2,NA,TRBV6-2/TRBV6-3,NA,CASSGDQGSYGYTF,TGTGCCAGCAGTGGGGATCAGGGGAGCTATGGCTACACCTTC
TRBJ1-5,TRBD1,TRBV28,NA,CASSLAWGQGIQPQHF,TGTGCCAGCAGTTTAGCCTGGGGACAGGGTATTCAGCCCCAGCATTTT
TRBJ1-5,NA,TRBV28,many,CASSLSGVEPQHF,TGTGCCAGCAGTTTATCCGGGGTGGAGCCCCAGCATTTT
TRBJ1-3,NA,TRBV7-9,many,CASSLPVERSGNTIYF,TGTGCCAGCAGCTTACCAGTGGAGCGATCTGGAAACACCATATATTTT
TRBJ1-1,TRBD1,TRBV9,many,CASSPDRENTEAFF,TGTGCCAGCAGCCCGGACAGGGAAAACACTGAAGCTTTCTTT
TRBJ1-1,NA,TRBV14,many,CASSQDSGRGVNTEAFF,TGTGCCAGCAGCCAAGATAGTGGCAGGGGTGTGAACACTGAAGCTTTCTTT